The 28 T cell receptor beta chains listed next were all sequenced from one sample in a study of T cell responses to AZD1222 COVID-19 vaccine. Assay used: immunoSEQ multiplex PCR; TCRdb lists only in-frame clones, some missing. The table has more than 250,000 clones, over 90% seen once. The sequenced sample was peripheral blood, obtained on day 0 of AZD1222 vaccination. These receptors were collected from an adult in good health.

The rearrangement uses TRBV11-3 and TRBJ2-7, with a weak D call TRBD2 (5 bases). The CDR3 is 12 amino acids. Trimming cost V 1 base and J 7 bases, with 8 bases left between them. Germline CDR1 is SGHNT and CDR2 is YENEEA. CDR3: CASSLGPGEQYF. The CDR3 region has the DNA TGTGCCAGCAGCTTAGGACCGGGGGAGCAGTACTTC.

V is TRBV5-1 and J is TRBJ2-1; 7 nucleotides line up with TRBD2. The ends lost 0 bases at V and 4 bases at J; junction bases unmatched: 10. The V gene's germline CDR1 is SGHRS and CDR2 YFSETQ. The CDR3 has 17 amino acids. The CDR3 sequence is CASSLAWGGSGYNEQFF. CDR3 DNA: TGCGCCAGCAGCTTGGCCTGGGGCGGGAGTGGGTACAATGAGCAGTTCTTC.

The chain uses TRBV5-1 and TRBJ2-7; D gene ambiguous. Germline CDR1 reads SGHRS; CDR2 reads YFSETQ. Trimming took off 1 base at V and 5 bases at J, with 7 bases between the two ends. The CDR3 length is 12 residues. Here the CDR3 DNA reads TGCGCCAGCAGCTTGACTTCGAACGAGCAGTACTTC. This translates into CASSLTSNEQYF.

In its sample, this clone was seen once. The chain carries TRBV28 and TRBJ2-1; 7 bases are a match to TRBD1. With V trimmed by 6 bases and J by 5 bases, 7 bases remained unmatched. The germline V gene encodes CDR1 MDHEN and CDR2 SYDVKM. The CDR3 runs to 14 residues. CDR3: CASSKTGYHNEQFF. DNA of the CDR3: TGTGCCAGCAGCAAGACAGGGTACCACAATGAGCAGTTCTTC.

The genes are TRBV11-2 and TRBJ2-3; 8 bases are shared with TRBD2. CDR3 length equals 18 residues. V shed 2 bases, J shed 3 bases, and the junction held 13 bases outside the gene matches. Per germline, CDR1 SGHAT and CDR2 FQNNGV. In DNA, the CDR3 is TGTGCCAGCAGCTTAAGATTCGGGGGGGGCAGAAATACAGATACGCAGTATTTT. Translated: CASSLRFGGGRNTDTQYF.

This clone was picked up one time. The rearrangement uses TRBV6-2 or TRBV6-3 and TRBJ1-1; TRBD1 agrees at 7 bases. This CDR3 has 15 amino acids. Germline V gene data show CDR1 as MNHEY and CDR2 as SVGEGT. Trimming at V came to 4 bases and at J to 1 base, leaving 6 bases not matched to a gene. The CDR3 region has the DNA TGTGCCAGCAGTTCCCGACAGGGTCAGAACACTGAAGCTTTCTTT. The encoded protein is CASSSRQGQNTEAFF.

The J gene is TRBJ1-2, the V gene TRBV5-4, with 7 bases lining up with TRBD1. Germline V gives CDR1 SGHNT, CDR2 YYREEE (reference sequence). Trimming cost V 4 bases and J 2 bases; bases outside gene matches: 2. The CDR3 has 13 residues. CDR3 sequence (DNA): TGTGCCAGCAGCCCGGACAGGAACTATGGCTACACCTTC. Translated: CASSPDRNYGYTF.

The rearrangement links TRBV5-1 to TRBJ2-3, with D uncertain. Germline loops: CDR1 SGHRS, CDR2 YFSETQ. Trimming removed 0 bases from V and 0 bases from J, with 11 bases in between. The CDR3 runs to 16 residues. CDR3 sequence reads: CASSLVKMGSTDTQYF. Here the CDR3 DNA reads TGCGCCAGCAGCTTGGTGAAAATGGGGAGCACAGATACGCAGTATTTT.

CDR3 amino acids: CASSEGGGDLGTEAFF. CDR3 DNA: TGTGCCAGCAGCGAAGGGGGCGGGGACCTAGGCACTGAAGCTTTCTTT. The rearrangement links TRBV5-6 to TRBJ1-1; 7 nucleotides align to TRBD1. Trimming cost V 4 bases and J 4 bases; bases outside gene matches: 13. There are 16 residues in the CDR3. Per the germline V gene, CDR1 is SGHDT and CDR2 is YYEEEE.

This clone was seen a single time. The rearrangement links TRBV28 to TRBJ1-2, with D possibly matching TRBD1 (5 bases). The V end lost 7 bases, the J end lost 4 bases, and 13 bases lay between the germline ends. The CDR3 loop spans 13 amino acids. CDR1 is MDHEN, CDR2 SYDVKM, per germline. CDR3 sequence (DNA): TGTGCCAGCACCCAGGGTCTCCCCTATGGCTACACCTTC. Translating it yields CASTQGLPYGYTF.

The genes are TRBV19 and TRBJ1-2, with D uncertain. This CDR3 region has 14 residues. Trimming left V 5 bases short and J 4 bases short, with 14 bases between. In germline, CDR1 is LNHDA, CDR2 SQIVND (reference sequence). The CDR3 DNA is TGTGCCAGTAGTCTTATCATGGGCGGCTATGGCTACACCTTC. Translating gives CASSLIMGGYGYTF.

The CDR3 is CSASDRGQFF. CDR3 DNA: TGCAGTGCTTCCGACCGGGGGCAGTTCTTC. This chain links TRBV20-1 with TRBJ2-1; D might be TRBD2 (5 bases). V was shortened by 5 bases and J by 12 bases, with 11 bases between the two germline ends. The CDR3 contains 10 residues. Looked up from germline, CDR1 is DFQATT and CDR2 is SNEGSKA (reference sequence).

The V call is TRBV5-1, the J call TRBJ1-2; D is undetermined. Germline V lookup: CDR1 SGHRS, CDR2 YFSETQ. The V end lost 4 bases, the J end lost 0 bases, and 10 bases lay between the germline ends. This CDR3 is 14 amino acids long. As DNA, the CDR3 is TGCGCCAGCAGCGATAGTCAAGCTAACTATGGCTACACCTTC. Amino acids: CASSDSQANYGYTF.

This clone was picked up one time. The chain joins TRBV28 to TRBJ2-1, with 12 bases fitting TRBD1. The germline CDR1 and CDR2 sequences are MDHEN and SYDVKM. V trimming: 5 bases; J trimming: 8 bases; junction bases outside the gene matches: 4. The CDR3 is 14 residues long. The CDR3 DNA is TGTGCCAGCAGTCTGGGACAGGGGGCACATGAGCAGTTCTTC. This sequence encodes CASSLGQGAHEQFF.

This chain joins TRBV5-8 and TRBJ1-3; D might be TRBD1 (5 bases). Trimming removed 0 bases at V and 0 bases at J, with 7 bases between. Germline assignment: CDR1 SGHTS and CDR2 YDEGEE. The CDR3 contains 15 residues. CDR3 coding DNA: TGTGCCAGCAGCTTGGGACAGAGCTCTGGAAACACCATATATTTT. As protein: CASSLGQSSGNTIYF.

The chain uses TRBV6-5 and TRBJ2-7; no reliable D call. The CDR3 has 13 amino acids. V gave up 3 bases and J gave up 1 base, with 7 bases separating them. The germline V gene has CDR1 MNHEY and CDR2 SVGAGI. CDR3 DNA sequence: TGTGCCAGCAGTTATCGCCCATCCTACGAGCAGTACTTC. It specifies CASSYRPSYEQYF.

V gene TRBV4-2 combines with J gene TRBJ1-2; possibly TRBD1 for D (5 bases). V lost 0 bases, J lost 3 bases, and 8 bases lay in between. Germline CDR1 LGHNA, CDR2 YNFKEQ. The CDR3 has 14 residues. CDR3 nucleotide sequence: TGTGCCAGCAGCCAAGAAGGGGTTCACTATGGCTACACCTTC. Amino acid sequence: CASSQEGVHYGYTF.

The chain is built from TRBV3-1 (or the pseudogene TRBV3-2) and TRBJ2-1; 12 bases align to TRBD2. Germline CDR1 and CDR2: LGHDT and YNNKEL (reference sequence). The V segment lost 0 bases and the J segment 7 bases; nucleotides outside the gene matches: 4. The CDR3 length is 16 residues. DNA for the CDR3: TGTGCCAGCAGCCAAGATCGGACTAGCGGGGTTAATGAGCAGTTCTTC. It specifies CASSQDRTSGVNEQFF.

This clone was counted once. V is TRBV9 and J is TRBJ2-3; D call uncertain. Trimming stripped 1 base from V and 3 bases from J, with 3 bases between. The germline V gene has CDR1 SGDLS and CDR2 YYNGEE. The length of the CDR3 is 12 residues. CDR3 residues: CASSVLTDTQYF. CDR3 DNA: TGTGCCAGCAGCGTACTTACAGATACGCAGTATTTT.

This chain links TRBV7-8 with TRBJ1-1, with D tentatively TRBD1 (5 bases). CDR3 length: 17 residues. Germline V gene lookup returns CDR1 SGHVS and CDR2 FQNEAQ. Trimming stripped 7 bases from V and 1 base from J, with 22 bases between. The CDR3 spells CASTTYPFSGTNTEAFF. Here the CDR3 DNA reads TGTGCCAGCACCACTTATCCCTTCTCCGGGACGAACACTGAAGCTTTCTTT.

With regard to this clone: A read error may account for a junction end that differs from germline. The CDR3 protein is CASHLDFTDTLHF. CDR3 DNA: TGTGCCAGCCACCTTGACTTCACAGATACGCTCCATTTT. The chain joins TRBV2 to TRBJ2-3; no definite D call. The CDR3 consists of 13 residues. Germline V gives CDR1 SNHLY, CDR2 FYNNEI.

The chain employs TRBV4-1 and TRBJ1-4; no reliable D call. The ends were cut back, 1 base at V and 5 bases at J, with 8 bases in the middle. This CDR3 is built from 14 residues. Germline assignment: CDR1 MGHRA and CDR2 YSYEKL. The CDR3 nucleotides are TGCGCCAGCAGCCAAGGGTATGGGAATGAAAAACTGTTTTTT. It encodes CASSQGYGNEKLFF.

The genes are TRBV2 and TRBJ1-1, with unresolved D. Germline values: CDR1 SNHLY, CDR2 FYNNEI. Trimming pared 9 bases from V and 5 bases from J, leaving 10 bases between. The CDR3 consists of 11 residues. CDR3 nucleotides: TGTGCCAGTACCCGGTGGACTGAAGCTTTCTTT. This gives the protein CASTRWTEAFF.

The rearrangement links TRBV15 to TRBJ1-5; a possible D gene is TRBD1 (6 bases). This CDR3 is built from 14 residues. CDR1 and CDR2 (germline): LNHNV, YYDKDF (reference sequence). Trimming took 5 bases from V and 6 from J, leaving 14 bases between them. The CDR3 reads CATSSRQVPQPQHF. CDR3 nucleotides: TGTGCCACCAGCTCCCGACAGGTACCTCAGCCCCAGCATTTT.

The sample holds one count of this clone. This chain uses TRBV2 with TRBJ2-3, with D uncertain. The CDR3 contains 15 residues. The V and J ends lost 6 bases and 2 bases respectively, with 15 bases between them. Germline values: CDR1 SNHLY, CDR2 FYNNEI. In DNA form, the CDR3 reads TGTGCCAGCAGGCGCAGGTTGAGGAACACAGATACGCAGTATTTT. It yields the protein CASRRRLRNTDTQYF.

The gene calls are TRBV24-1 and TRBJ2-1; TRBD2 agrees at 11 bases. The J segment lost 7 bases and the V segment lost 4 bases, leaving 11 bases of the junction unmatched. From germline, CDR1 is KGHDR and CDR2 SFDVKD. The CDR3 runs 17 residues. The CDR3 reads CATSDPLTSGTVNEQFF. CDR3 bases: TGTGCCACCAGTGACCCCCTGACTAGCGGGACGGTGAATGAGCAGTTCTTC.

The CDR3 DNA follows: TGTGCCAGTCTCTTTAGCGGGGCCCACAATGAGCAGTTCTTC. As protein: CASLFSGAHNEQFF. The V gene is TRBV2, the J gene TRBJ2-1; 8 nucleotides align to TRBD2. The V segment lost 9 bases and the J segment 5 bases; nucleotides outside the gene matches: 9. This CDR3 has 14 amino acids. The germline V gene has CDR1 SNHLY and CDR2 FYNNEI.

The chain has TRBV2 and TRBJ1-5; D is unresolved. The germline CDR1 and CDR2 sequences are SNHLY and FYNNEI. Trimming removed 4 bases from V and 1 base from J, with 11 bases in between. This CDR3 is built from 15 residues. CDR3 nucleotides: TGTGCCAGCAGTGTTCGGGCGGGGAGCAATCAGCCCCAGCATTTT. This encodes CASSVRAGSNQPQHF.